This TCR beta chain comes out of a study of blood T cell repertoires in COVID-19. At the level of the study: The samples span acute and convalescent COVID-19 from the United States, Italy and Spain. In each case, the material was cDNA or gDNA derived from T cells, B-cell-depleted T cells, or PBMCs.

V lost 4 bases, J lost 3 bases, and 9 bases stayed unmatched. The CDR3 spans 15 residues. Germline CDR1 and CDR2: SGHDT and YYEEEE. In the original workflow: Counts of nucleated cells, estimated from reference gene primer amplification, were obtained. Sequencing was performed with immunoSEQ multiplex PCR; in TCRdb, only in-frame clones are kept and a portion is missing. V and J calls and clone size come straight from that table; D and trimming were deduced from the DNA. The sample carries nearly 200,000 clones, around 80% recorded once. The sequencing sample was made of peripheral blood. This sequence joins TRBV5-6 and TRBJ2-7; TRBD2 agrees at 8 bases. This sequence originates from a human donor with acute or convalescent COVID-19. The donor label of this sample is uncertain. The CDR3 bases are TGTGCCAGCAGCCGCCCCTGGAGCGGGAGCTACGAGCAGTACTTC. Translated: CASSRPWSGSYEQYF.